This TCR beta chain derives from a study of OX40 agonist ivuxolimab in advanced cancers. The method was immunoSEQ multiplex PCR; TCRdb's version includes in-frame clones alone and lacks a portion of them. This table holds about 100,000 clones, 89% found once. Worth noting for this clone: Its specificity is unknown.

Regarding the study as a whole: Undetermined was the antigen specificity of the expanded peripheral T cells.

The input for sequencing was CD4+ or CD8+ T cells sorted from blood, taken in a trial of the OX40 agonist ivuxolimab. The receptor comes from an adult with an advanced solid tumor such as melanoma, head and neck, liver or kidney cancer.

CDR3 in DNA: TGTGCCAGCAGTTACGGATGGACCGCGAACACCGGGGAGCTGTTTTTT. Protein sequence: CASSYGWTANTGELFF. The rearrangement uses TRBV6-5 and TRBJ2-2; D is unresolved. Trimming shortened V by 2 bases and J by 0 bases, and 10 bases separated the two germline ends. From germline, CDR1 is MNHEY and CDR2 SVGAGI. The length of the CDR3 is 16 residues.